The 21 T cell receptor beta chains in this list originate from one sample, sequenced in a study of control samples from healthy donors and cancer patients. Profiling relied on immunoSEQ multiplex PCR, and the TCRdb table lists in-frame clones only, not all of them. The table includes 150,000 to 180,000 clones, about 93% detected once. Sequenced: blood. The receptors originated from a middle-aged man in good health.

The chain employs TRBV7-3 and TRBJ1-1, with TRBD1 as a possible D gene (6 bases). Germline V gives CDR1 SGHTA, CDR2 FQGTGA. V shed 5 bases and J shed 1 base, with 8 bases lying between them. The CDR3 loop spans 13 amino acids. The CDR3 region is CASSVTGNTEAFF. The CDR3 nucleotides read TGTGCCAGCAGCGTGACAGGGAACACTGAAGCTTTCTTT.

The chain is built from TRBV28 and TRBJ2-1, with 13 bases fitting TRBD2. V lost 2 bases and J lost 8; bases outside the gene matches: 12. This CDR3 is 18 amino acids long. Germline V gene sequence: CDR1 MDHEN, CDR2 SYDVKM. CDR3 residues: CASSLGRRTSGRLHEQFF. The DNA of the CDR3 is TGTGCCAGCAGTTTAGGCAGGCGGACTAGCGGGAGACTTCATGAGCAGTTCTTC.

The chain has TRBV28 and TRBJ1-4; D is unresolved. The CDR3 runs 14 residues. Germline assignment: CDR1 MDHEN and CDR2 SYDVKM. The V end lost 4 bases, the J end lost 5 bases, and 11 bases lay between the germline ends. Written as DNA, the CDR3 is TGTGCCAGCAGTTCGGGAGGTCGAAATGAAAAACTGTTTTTT. It encodes CASSSGGRNEKLFF.

The V and J genes are TRBV6-5 and TRBJ2-2, with D uncertain. The CDR3 extends over 15 amino acids. The germline V gene has CDR1 MNHEY and CDR2 SVGAGI. V was pared by 5 bases and J by 1 base, with 11 bases between. This chain's CDR3 is CASSPQTKNTGELFF. In DNA form, the CDR3 reads TGTGCCAGCAGTCCCCAGACAAAGAACACCGGGGAGCTGTTTTTT.

The CDR3 loop reads CASSPPGLSTIYF. In DNA form, the CDR3 reads TGTGCCAGCAGCCCGCCGGGACTATCCACCATATATTTT. V gene TRBV16 combines with J gene TRBJ1-3; possible D gene TRBD1, 5 bases. The V end was cut by 4 bases, the J end by 9 bases, with 13 bases between. The CDR3 runs to 13 residues. CDR1 and CDR2 (germline): KGHSY, FQNENV. Drawing the rest from reference TRBV16 and TRBJ1-3, the complete variable domain is GEEVAQTPKHLVRGEGQKAKLYCAPIKGHSYVFWYQQVLKNEFKFLISFQNENVFDETGMPKERFSAKCLPNSPCSLEIQATKLEDSAVYFCASSPPGLSTIYFGEGSWLTVV.

This rearrangement joins TRBV11-3 to TRBJ2-7; 9 nucleotides line up with TRBD2. The length of the CDR3 is 15 residues. CDR1 and CDR2 from the germline V gene are SGHNT and YENEEA. V was clipped by 1 base and J by 3 bases; unmatched bases: 4. As DNA, the CDR3 is TGTGCCAGCAGCTTAGGACTAGCGGAAAACTACGAGCAGTACTTC. This codes for CASSLGLAENYEQYF.

The chain has TRBV11-3 and TRBJ2-5; D call uncertain. The CDR3 consists of 12 residues. The germline V gene encodes CDR1 SGHNT and CDR2 YENEEA. Between the trimmed V and J ends, which lost 5 bases and 3 bases, there was a span of 7 bases. The CDR3 bases are TGTGCCAGCAGCCCAGGCGAAGAGACCCAGTACTTC. Residues: CASSPGEETQYF.

The CDR3 spells CAISGAGGPNNEQFF. Written as DNA, the CDR3 is TGTGCCATCAGTGGAGCGGGAGGGCCTAACAATGAGCAGTTCTTC. This chain joins TRBV10-3 and TRBJ2-1, with 10 positions matching TRBD2. The CDR3 is made up of 15 amino acids. Germline V CDR1 and CDR2: ENHRY, SYGVKD. Trimming removed 4 bases from V and 5 bases from J; junction bases left unmatched: 5.

This clone occurred once. This rearrangement joins TRBV29-1 to TRBJ1-2, with D maybe TRBD1 (6 bases). Trimming cost V 7 bases and J 4 bases, with 16 bases left between them. The germline gives CDR1 SQVTM, CDR2 ANQGSEA. This CDR3 comprises 13 residues. CDR3 sequence reads: CSAQPQGGYGYTF. The CDR3 coding sequence is TGCAGCGCTCAACCACAGGGAGGCTATGGCTACACCTTC.

This chain connects TRBV23-1 to TRBJ2-5; D remains ambiguous. TRBV23-1 falls under the ORF class, with uncertain function. The CDR3 length is 16 residues. Trimming took 1 base from V and 5 from J, leaving 17 bases between them. The CDR3 nucleotides read TGCGCCAGCAGTCAATACGTGACATCCGAGGTGGAGACCCAGTACTTC. Translating it yields CASSQYVTSEVETQYF.

The V gene is TRBV2, the J gene TRBJ1-2, with D possibly being TRBD1 (6 bases). Germline assignment: CDR1 SNHLY and CDR2 FYNNEI. Trimming took 5 bases from V and 7 from J, leaving 20 bases between them. This CDR3 has 15 residues. The CDR3 nucleotides are TGTGCCAGCAGTCCTATAGGGGGGGGACGTTCTGGCTACACCTTC. Residues: CASSPIGGGRSGYTF.

The rearrangement uses TRBV28 and TRBJ2-7; D gene ambiguous. Germline lookup yields CDR1 MDHEN and CDR2 SYDVKM. CDR3 length equals 14 residues. The V and J ends lost 7 bases and 3 bases respectively, with 16 bases between them. CDR3 region: CASNPLDKGYEQYF. The DNA of the CDR3 is TGTGCCAGCAATCCTCTGGATAAGGGCTACGAGCAGTACTTC. The full variable domain, completed using reference TRBV28 and TRBJ2-7, is DVKVTQSSRYLVKRTGEKVFLECVQDMDHENMFWYRQDPGLGLRLIYFSYDVKMKEKGDIPEGYSVSREKKERFSLILESASTNQTSMYLCASNPLDKGYEQYFGPGTRLTVT.

This clone was detected once. The genes are TRBV29-1 and TRBJ1-4; D remains unclear. Germline lookup yields CDR1 SQVTM and CDR2 ANQGSEA. The CDR3 extends over 14 amino acids. The V end was cut by 2 bases, the J end by 8 bases, with 15 bases between. The CDR3 spells CSVEWRGRDEKLFF. The CDR3 DNA reads as TGCAGCGTTGAATGGCGGGGAAGAGACGAAAAACTGTTTTTT.

This chain connects TRBV6-4 to TRBJ1-1; maybe TRBD1 (5 bases). The V end was cut by 6 bases, the J end by 1 base, with 9 bases between. The CDR3 covers 13 residues. In germline, CDR1 is MRHNA, CDR2 SNTAGT. The CDR3 coding sequence is TGTGCCAGCAGGCAAGGACAGAACACTGAAGCTTTCTTT. It codes for CASRQGQNTEAFF.

The V gene is TRBV18, the J gene TRBJ2-7; 8 bases line up with TRBD1. The trim removed 2 bases at V and 6 bases at J, leaving 6 bases unmatched. CDR3 length: 14 amino acids. Germline V gene data show CDR1 as KGHSH and CDR2 as LQKENI. The DNA for the CDR3 is TGTGCCAGCTCACCAGGTGACAGGGGAGGCGAGCAGTACTTC. Protein: CASSPGDRGGEQYF.

The table lists this clone with a count of one. The CDR3 DNA reads TGTGCCAGCAGTTTAATGGGGGACATGAACACTGAAGCTTTCTTT. Translation gives CASSLMGDMNTEAFF. The chain has TRBV28 and TRBJ1-1; D is possibly TRBD1 (6 bases). The CDR3 contains 15 residues. Germline V lookup: CDR1 MDHEN, CDR2 SYDVKM. Trimming removed 2 bases at V and 0 bases at J, with 10 bases between.

This chain uses TRBV6-6 with TRBJ1-5, with 7 bases fitting TRBD1. The CDR3 loop spans 13 amino acids. Germline values: CDR1 MNHNY, CDR2 SVGAGI (reference sequence). J was trimmed by 7 bases and V by 6 bases; bases with no gene match: 6. The CDR3 loop reads CASSRQGGQPQHF. As DNA, the CDR3 is TGTGCCAGCAGCAGACAGGGAGGCCAGCCCCAGCATTTT.

This chain connects TRBV5-1 to TRBJ2-2, with 12 nucleotides matching TRBD2. Germline CDR1 and CDR2: SGHRS and YFSETQ. J gave up 5 bases and V 2 bases, and 1 base lay outside the gene matches. CDR3 length: 15 amino acids. CDR3 loop: CASSFGTSGTGELFF. The CDR3 nucleotides are TGCGCCAGCAGCTTTGGGACTAGCGGGACCGGGGAGCTGTTTTTT.

The chain combines TRBV27 with TRBJ2-1, with 14 bases fitting TRBD2. Germline V gene data show CDR1 as MNHEY and CDR2 as SMNVEV (reference sequence). Losses at the gene ends were 4 bases for V and 5 bases for J; bases not matched to a gene: 7. The CDR3 is 17 residues long. The CDR3 protein is CASSSRGTSGRHNEQFF. The CDR3 coding sequence is TGTGCCAGCAGTTCCCGAGGGACTAGCGGGAGACACAATGAGCAGTTCTTC.

This sequence joins TRBV6-5 and TRBJ1-1; 7 bases are a match to TRBD1. V lost 6 bases to trimming and J lost 6 bases; unmatched junction nucleotides: 4. The CDR3 sequence is 12 residues long. Germline loops: CDR1 MNHEY, CDR2 SVGAGI. The CDR3 region has the DNA TGTGCCAGCAGAGTTGACAGGGCTGAAGCTTTCTTT. It yields the protein CASRVDRAEAFF.

The chain recombines TRBV12-5 with TRBJ2-1; 11 nucleotides match TRBD2. CDR3 length equals 12 residues. Germline trimming cut 2 bases from V and 12 bases from J; bases unmatched to any gene: 0. CDR1 and CDR2 (germline): LGHNT, FRNRAP. The CDR3 sequence is CASGLLAGGQFF. Here the CDR3 DNA reads TGTGCTAGTGGTTTGCTAGCGGGAGGGCAGTTCTTC.